This T cell receptor (beta chain) came from a study of CD8 T cells in ankylosing spondylitis. Study observations and caveats: Characteristic, it appeared, of ankylosing spondylitis blood was a TCR beta motif of about eight highly homologous variants. Disease-associated clonotypes exhibited CD8+ identity and were relatively infrequent in peripheral blood.

For this clonotype: What it binds is not known.

The ends were cut back, 3 bases at V and 3 bases at J, with 12 bases in the middle. The CDR3 loop spans 14 amino acids. For TCR beta, libraries came from quantitative 5'-RACE with molecular barcodes. TCRdb re-called the 5' RACE reads through MiXCR, storing one row per CDR3 protein. Of a few hundred thousand distinct CDR3 sequences listed, 18% are singletons. The chain couples TRBV12-3 or TRBV12-4 to TRBJ2-7; D is possibly TRBD2 (6 bases). Source material: blood, either unsorted or a sorted T cell fraction (not recorded which). The clonotype was recovered from a male donor with ankylosing spondylitis or in good health (not recorded which). The CDR3 sequence: CASSFGGDHYEQYF. The CDR3 nucleotides read TGTGCCAGCAGTTTTGGCGGGGACCACTACGAGCAGTACTTC.